A single sample gave rise to the 5 T cell receptor beta chains below, sequenced in a study of regulatory T cells in long-lasting Graves disease. Assembly of TCR beta libraries relied on iRepertoire HTBI primers together with Arm-PCR of CDR3 regions. A single record per CDR3 protein comes from TCRdb applying MiXCR to the multiplex PCR reads. This table holds a few hundred thousand distinct CDR3 sequences, 20% to 25% found once. Noted time point: newly diagnosed GD, antithyroid drugs for less than 3 months. PBMC RNA was the source of the TCR library. The sequences come from peripheral blood mononuclear cells (PBMCs), collected at new diagnosis, from a patient treated with antithyroid drugs. These receptors all stem from a female donor with Graves disease.

The chain uses TRBV5-1 and TRBJ1-1; TRBD1 might be the D (6 bases). Trimming pared 4 bases from V and 5 bases from J, leaving 15 bases between. CDR1 SGHRS and CDR2 YFSETQ come from the germline V gene. The CDR3 is 14 amino acids. The CDR3 region is CASSAEQGWTEAFF. CDR3 in DNA: TGCGCCAGCAGCGCAGAACAGGGATGGACTGAAGCTTTCTTT.

This clonotype was picked up one time. The V and J genes are TRBV19 and TRBJ1-5; 9 bases map to TRBD1. CDR3 length: 16 residues. Losses at the gene ends were 2 bases for V and 6 bases for J; bases not matched to a gene: 8. CDR1 is LNHDA and CDR2 is SQIVND in the germline V gene (reference sequence). CDR3 residues: CASSIRGTGSTQPQHF. As DNA, the CDR3 is TGTGCCAGTAGTATAAGGGGGACAGGGTCAACTCAGCCCCAGCATTTT.

This clonotype was found many times. The rearrangement joins TRBV20-1 to TRBJ2-7; TRBD2 aligns across 10 bases. Germline lookup yields CDR1 DFQATT and CDR2 SNEGSKA (reference sequence). V shed 4 bases and J 3 bases; nucleotides not matched to a gene: 3. The CDR3 runs 13 residues. CDR3: CSATRTSGYEQYF. CDR3 nucleotides: TGCAGTGCTACCCGGACTAGCGGCTACGAGCAGTACTTC.

Regarding this clonotype: This may stem from a read error, because a much larger clone lies one nucleotide away. V gene TRBV11-2 combines with J gene TRBJ2-2; TRBD2 matches 10 bases. The CDR3 has 16 amino acids. The germline V gene encodes CDR1 SGHAT and CDR2 FQNNGV. V lost 1 base to trimming and J lost 6 bases; unmatched junction nucleotides: 5. The CDR3 is CASSLGLAGVPGELFF. CDR3 DNA sequence: TGTGCCAGCAGCTTAGGTCTAGCGGGAGTCCCCGGGGAGCTGTTTTTT.

This clonotype was seen repeatedly, ten times or more. The chain uses TRBV2 and TRBJ2-3; TRBD2 might be the D (6 bases). The CDR3 runs to 18 residues. Trimming took off 5 bases at V and 1 base at J, with 22 bases between the two ends. Germline-derived CDR1 and CDR2 are SNHLY and FYNNEI. CDR3 sequence (DNA): TGTGCCAGCAGTTTTCTGGGCAGGGAGGTAGACGGCACAGATACGCAGTATTTT. It translates to CASSFLGREVDGTDTQYF.